Presented here are 22 T cell receptor beta chains from one specimen sequenced in a study of T cell repertoires in cytomegalovirus infection. TCRdb processed the reads anew with MiXCR; each CDR3 protein has one entry. The profile shows approximately 590,000 distinct CDR3 sequences, roughly 43% of them singletons. Their target antigens are unknown. The source was cultured PBMCs, collected from culture after CMV antigen stimulation. These receptors were obtained from a human donor in good health (CMV status not recorded). Some clones in this sample may be carry-over from other donors' samples.

This clonotype was counted many times. This chain uses TRBV6-1 with TRBJ2-1; D possibly corresponds to TRBD1 (6 bases). Germline values: CDR1 MNHNS, CDR2 SASEGT. V was cut by 2 bases and J by 1 base, with 12 bases left in between. CDR3 size: 16 residues. The CDR3 region has the DNA TGTGCCAGCAGTGAATTTCTGGGGGCATCCTACAATGAGCAGTTCTTC. It specifies CASSEFLGASYNEQFF.

This clonotype was observed at least ten times. The rearrangement links TRBV7-2 to TRBJ2-1, with 7 bases identical to TRBD1. Unmatched junction bases numbered 3, after V lost 1 base and J lost 3 bases. CDR3 length equals 15 residues. CDR1 is SGHTA and CDR2 is FQGNSA in the germline V gene. The CDR3 DNA follows: TGTGCCAGCAGCTTAGAAGGGACAGTCTACAATGAGCAGTTCTTC. It yields the protein CASSLEGTVYNEQFF.

The chain links TRBV5-4 to TRBJ2-1, with TRBD2 matching 10 bases. The CDR3 totals 15 residues. The germline gives CDR1 SGHNT, CDR2 YYREEE (reference sequence). V dropped 4 bases and J dropped 3; count of bases not matched to a gene: 4. CDR3 nucleotide sequence: TGTGCCAGCAGCCAGCCTAGCGGGGGCTACAATGAGCAGTTCTTC. Translation: CASSQPSGGYNEQFF.

This chain uses TRBV12-3 or TRBV12-4 with TRBJ2-5; TRBD2 agrees at 16 bases. This CDR3 has 16 amino acids. V shed 6 bases and J 2 bases; nucleotides not matched to a gene: 3. The CDR3 spells CASSGTSGGGQETQYF. DNA of the CDR3: TGTGCCAGCAGCGGGACTAGCGGGGGGGGACAAGAGACCCAGTACTTC.

V usage is TRBV27 and J usage is TRBJ1-1; possible D gene TRBD1, 6 bases. Germline assignment: CDR1 MNHEY and CDR2 SMNVEV (reference sequence). The CDR3 extends over 15 amino acids. The V and J ends lost 6 bases and 4 bases respectively, with 18 bases between them. In DNA, the CDR3 is TGTGCCAGCAGCAAAACAGGGTCCGCGGTCACTGAAGCTTTCTTT. This gives the protein CASSKTGSAVTEAFF.

The V call is TRBV24-1, the J call TRBJ2-1, with D perhaps matching TRBD1 (6 bases). The CDR3 has 13 amino acids. V was clipped by 10 bases and J by 5 bases, with 14 bases between them. CDR1 and CDR2 from the germline V gene are KGHDR and SFDVKD. The CDR3 DNA reads as TGTGCCACACAGGGAACCCCCAACAATGAGCAGTTCTTC. It is translated as CATQGTPNNEQFF.

This chain uses TRBV27 with TRBJ2-1, with D perhaps TRBD2 (5 bases). The CDR3 is made up of 16 amino acids. Germline V gene sequence: CDR1 MNHEY, CDR2 SMNVEV (reference sequence). Trimming cost V 0 bases and J 9 bases, with 18 bases left between them. CDR3 region: CASSLSIGFLAVEQFF. CDR3 bases: TGTGCCAGCAGTTTATCTATCGGGTTCCTAGCTGTTGAGCAGTTCTTC.

The chain uses TRBV7-2 and TRBJ2-1; D may be TRBD1 (6 bases). CDR3 size: 14 residues. CDR1 and CDR2 from the germline V gene are SGHTA and FQGNSA. With 2 bases removed from V and 8 bases from J, the gap between germline ends came to 13 bases. The CDR3 loop is CASSLLLRTDEQFF. CDR3 sequence (DNA): TGTGCCAGCAGCTTATTACTTCGGACAGATGAGCAGTTCTTC.

The table lists this clonotype with a count of one. This chain joins TRBV6-1 and TRBJ2-4; 8 nucleotides agree with TRBD2. Germline-derived CDR1 and CDR2 are MNHNS and SASEGT. This CDR3 has 16 amino acids. With V trimmed by 6 bases and J by 7 bases, 14 bases remained unmatched. The CDR3 coding sequence is TGTGCCAGCAGCCCGATGGTTCTAGCGGGTCTCAACATTCAGTACTTC. This encodes CASSPMVLAGLNIQYF.

The chain combines TRBV6-2 or TRBV6-3 with TRBJ1-2; no clear D gene. The CDR3 is made up of 14 amino acids. V lost 4 bases and J lost 7, with 16 bases in between. CDR1 and CDR2 from the germline V gene are MNHEY and SVGEGT. Here the CDR3 DNA reads TGTGCCAGCAGTTCCGGCCCGGGTTCTTCTGGCTACACCTTC. Protein: CASSSGPGSSGYTF.

This clonotype occurred a few times. The chain is built from TRBV7-2 and TRBJ1-6; D unclear. The germline V gene encodes CDR1 SGHTA and CDR2 FQGNSA. The CDR3 extends over 17 amino acids. V lost 1 base and J lost 0, with 10 bases in between. Here the CDR3 DNA reads TGTGCCAGCAGCTTAGGACCTGATAGCTCCTATAATTCACCCCTCCACTTT. This encodes CASSLGPDSSYNSPLHF.

This chain uses TRBV24-1 with TRBJ2-1; D is possibly TRBD1 (5 bases). The CDR3 loop spans 14 amino acids. Germline CDR1 reads KGHDR; CDR2 reads SFDVKD. Trimming removed 6 bases from V and 0 bases from J, with 8 bases in between. The CDR3 bases are TGTGCCACCAGTAAGGGGTCCTCCTACAATGAGCAGTTCTTC. Translating gives CATSKGSSYNEQFF.

There are a few counts of this clonotype. J is TRBJ1-2 and V is TRBV14, with D tentatively TRBD1 (5 bases). Germline V CDR1 and CDR2: SGHDN, FVKESK. The CDR3 covers 16 residues. Trimming shortened V by 2 bases and J by 4 bases, and 17 bases separated the two germline ends. CDR3 residues: CASSQWTPSLVYGYTF. CDR3 coding DNA: TGTGCCAGCAGCCAATGGACACCGAGCCTAGTCTATGGCTACACCTTC.

V usage is TRBV20-1 and J usage is TRBJ2-4; no clear D gene. The CDR3 consists of 13 residues. Trimming removed 1 base at V and 4 bases at J, with 8 bases between. CDR1 DFQATT and CDR2 SNEGSKA come from the germline V gene (reference sequence). DNA for the CDR3: TGCAGTGCTAGAGGCCCGCAAAAAAACATTCAGTACTTC. Amino acid sequence: CSARGPQKNIQYF.

This clonotype came up a few times. The chain couples TRBV7-6 to TRBJ2-3; D possibly corresponds to TRBD1 (6 bases). The CDR3 runs to 15 residues. V was clipped by 5 bases and J by 2 bases, with 14 bases between them. Germline loops: CDR1 SGHVS, CDR2 FNYEAQ. CDR3 residues: CASSARDTPTDTQYF. As DNA, the CDR3 is TGTGCCAGCAGCGCCCGGGACACTCCCACAGATACGCAGTATTTT.

The rearrangement uses TRBV27 and TRBJ1-6, with D maybe TRBD1 (5 bases). The CDR3 is 16 amino acids. V was pared by 1 base and J by 5 bases, with 12 bases between. Germline V gene sequence: CDR1 MNHEY, CDR2 SMNVEV (reference sequence). The CDR3 here is CASSLLWGSNNSPLHF. CDR3 DNA sequence: TGTGCCAGCAGTTTATTATGGGGGTCGAATAATTCACCCCTCCACTTT.

This clonotype was found a few times. V usage is TRBV12-3 or TRBV12-4 and J usage is TRBJ2-7, with D tentatively TRBD2 (5 bases). The CDR3 length is 15 residues. Trimming took 6 bases from V and 6 from J, leaving 21 bases between them. The CDR3 DNA reads as TGTGCCAGCAGCCCCCGGGGAGTAGCGATCACCGAGCAGTACTTC. Residues: CASSPRGVAITEQYF.

V gene TRBV7-2 combines with J gene TRBJ2-1, with unresolved D. This CDR3 region has 13 residues. Deletions cut 7 bases from V and 3 bases from J, with 10 bases between. Germline loops: CDR1 SGHTA, CDR2 FQGNSA. This chain's CDR3 is CASNLNGYNEQFF. The CDR3 nucleotides are TGTGCCAGCAACCTTAACGGCTACAATGAGCAGTTCTTC.

This clonotype was picked up one time. This chain links TRBV20-1 with TRBJ2-2; D is perhaps TRBD1 or TRBD2 (6 bases each). Germline V lookup: CDR1 DFQATT, CDR2 SNEGSKA (reference sequence). The V and J ends lost 3 bases and 5 bases respectively, with 16 bases between them. CDR3 size: 15 residues. The CDR3 DNA reads TGCAGTGCTAGGGCCCTCGGGGGCGGGACCGGGGAGCTGTTTTTT. Translating gives CSARALGGGTGELFF.

This clonotype appeared a few times. V and J are TRBV7-2 and TRBJ2-7, with unresolved D. CDR1 and CDR2 from the germline V gene are SGHTA and FQGNSA. This CDR3 comprises 15 residues. Trimming took off 6 bases at V and 2 bases at J, with 17 bases between the two ends. This CDR3 is CASSSGLGSTYEQYF. CDR3 nucleotide sequence: TGTGCCAGCAGTTCAGGCTTAGGCTCGACCTACGAGCAGTACTTC.

The chain combines TRBV18 with TRBJ2-5; D perhaps matches TRBD2 (6 bases). The germline CDR1 and CDR2 sequences are KGHSH and LQKENI. The CDR3 contains 14 residues. V dropped 3 bases and J dropped 2 bases, with 10 bases sitting between them. This CDR3 is CASSPGGEQETQYF. The CDR3 DNA is TGTGCCAGCTCACCGGGCGGGGAGCAAGAGACCCAGTACTTC.

This clonotype has more than one count but fewer than ten. V usage is TRBV7-2 and J usage is TRBJ2-7; 9 nucleotides line up with TRBD2. The V gene end was trimmed by 3 bases and the J gene end by 0 bases; junction bases not matched to a gene: 12. The CDR3 covers 18 residues. From germline, CDR1 is SGHTA and CDR2 FQGNSA. The CDR3 region has the DNA TGTGCCAGCAGCTTCCGAGGGGCTAGCGGGGTGAGCTCCTACGAGCAGTACTTC. Protein: CASSFRGASGVSSYEQYF.